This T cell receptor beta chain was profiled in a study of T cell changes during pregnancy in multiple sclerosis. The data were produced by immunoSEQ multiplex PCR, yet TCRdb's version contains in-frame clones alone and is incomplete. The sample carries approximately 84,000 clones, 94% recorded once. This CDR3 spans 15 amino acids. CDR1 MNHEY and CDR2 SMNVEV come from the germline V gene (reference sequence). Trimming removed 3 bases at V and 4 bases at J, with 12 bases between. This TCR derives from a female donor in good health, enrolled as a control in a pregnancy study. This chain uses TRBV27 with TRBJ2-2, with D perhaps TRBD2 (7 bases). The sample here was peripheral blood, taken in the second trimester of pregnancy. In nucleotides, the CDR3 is TGTGCCAGCAGTTTTCGGGGGGCCCCCACCGGGGAGCTGTTTTTT. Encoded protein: CASSFRGAPTGELFF.